Following are 8 T cell receptor beta chains from one sample sequenced in a study of identical twins. TCRdb reprocessed the 5' RACE reads with MiXCR, giving one entry per CDR3 protein. Among 690,000 or so distinct CDR3 sequences listed, 8.5% to 9.5% were seen once. The data were also submitted as part of a second study, on yellow fever vaccine responses in identical twins.

The sequenced material came from PBMCs. The receptors were gathered from a woman younger than 30 in good health.

This clonotype was recorded many times. CDR3 sequence (DNA): TGCGCCAGCAGCTTGGCCCCAGGCACCGGGGAGCTGTTTTTT. Protein: CASSLAPGTGELFF. The gene calls are TRBV5-1 and TRBJ2-2; no clear D. Germline CDR1 reads SGHRS; CDR2 reads YFSETQ. The CDR3 sequence is 14 residues long. Trimming pared 0 bases from V and 4 bases from J, leaving 7 bases between.

This clonotype appeared a few times. The chain combines TRBV10-3 with TRBJ2-3; D perhaps matches TRBD2 (6 bases). CDR3 length: 14 amino acids. The germline V gene has CDR1 ENHRY and CDR2 SYGVKD. V was cut by 4 bases and J by 1 base, with 9 bases left in between. For the CDR3, the DNA is TGTGCCATCAGTGGAGGCGGGGGCACAGATACGCAGTATTTT. It encodes CAISGGGGTDTQYF.

The chain joins TRBV6-2 or TRBV6-3 to TRBJ2-1; 7 bases fit TRBD1. The trim removed 5 bases at V and 5 bases at J, leaving 12 bases unmatched. Per the germline V gene, CDR1 is MNHEY and CDR2 is SVGEGT. There are 16 residues in the CDR3. CDR3 amino acids: CASSPSWGQMDNEQFF. The CDR3 coding sequence is TGTGCCAGCAGTCCGTCATGGGGACAGATGGACAATGAGCAGTTCTTC.

In its sample, this clonotype was seen a few times. This chain joins TRBV6-2 or TRBV6-3 and TRBJ2-1; 9 bases agree with TRBD2. CDR1 is MNHEY, CDR2 SVGEGT, per germline. V was clipped by 7 bases and J by 5 bases; unmatched bases: 9. The CDR3 covers 15 residues. The CDR3 loop reads CASTKLAGQNNEQFF. The CDR3, as DNA: TGTGCCAGCACCAAGCTAGCGGGGCAAAACAATGAGCAGTTCTTC.

This sequence joins TRBV25-1 and TRBJ1-2; 7 bases agree with TRBD1. The V and J ends lost 2 bases and 13 bases, in that order; junction bases with no gene match: 4. Germline V gene lookup returns CDR1 MGHDK and CDR2 SYGVNS. There are 11 residues in the CDR3. The DNA for the CDR3 is TGTGCCAGCAGTGAAGCAGGGGGGATCACCTTC. It specifies CASSEAGGITF.

Remarks on this clonotype: A much larger clone is a single base away; this may be a read error. V usage is TRBV28 and J usage is TRBJ2-3, with 7 bases that match TRBD2. The CDR3 is 13 residues long. Germline V gene data show CDR1 as MDHEN and CDR2 as SYDVKM. The J segment lost 2 bases and the V segment lost 6 bases, leaving 2 bases of the junction unmatched. CDR3 protein: CASSGGTTDTQYF. The CDR3 region has the DNA TGTGCCAGCAGCGGGGGGACCACAGATACGCAGTATTTT.

The chain has TRBV12-3 or TRBV12-4 and TRBJ2-3, with D possibly matching TRBD2 (6 bases). The CDR3 consists of 16 residues. The germline V and J ends were trimmed by 7 bases and 3 bases, with 20 bases remaining between them. CDR3 protein: CASTATGAGRTDTQYF. The CDR3 DNA reads as TGTGCCAGCACCGCGACTGGGGCCGGGAGAACAGATACGCAGTATTTT.

Many counts were recorded for this clonotype. The genes are TRBV7-9 and TRBJ1-1, with 7 positions matching TRBD1. CDR1 is SEHNR and CDR2 is FQNEAQ in the germline V gene (reference sequence). Losses at the gene ends were 5 bases for V and 6 bases for J; bases not matched to a gene: 6. This CDR3 is 13 amino acids long. The CDR3 DNA reads TGTGCCAGCAGCGCACAGGGGTTATCTGAAGCTTTCTTT. Translated: CASSAQGLSEAFF.